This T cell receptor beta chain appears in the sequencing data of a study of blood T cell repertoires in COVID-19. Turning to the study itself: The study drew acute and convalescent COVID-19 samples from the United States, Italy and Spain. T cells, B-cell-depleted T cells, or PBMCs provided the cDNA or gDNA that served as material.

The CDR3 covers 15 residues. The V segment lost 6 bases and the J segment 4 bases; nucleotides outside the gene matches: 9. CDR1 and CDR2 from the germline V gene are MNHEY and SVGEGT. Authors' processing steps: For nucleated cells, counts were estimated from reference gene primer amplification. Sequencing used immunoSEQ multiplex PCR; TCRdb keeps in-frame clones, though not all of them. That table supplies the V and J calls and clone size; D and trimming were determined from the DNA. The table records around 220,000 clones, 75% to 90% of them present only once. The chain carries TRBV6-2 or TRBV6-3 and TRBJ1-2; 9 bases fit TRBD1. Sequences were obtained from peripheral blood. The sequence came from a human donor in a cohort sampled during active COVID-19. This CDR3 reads CASSLQGAAGYGYTF. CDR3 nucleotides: TGTGCCAGCAGCCTACAGGGGGCAGCGGGCTATGGCTACACCTTC.